Presented here are 27 T cell receptor beta chains from one specimen sequenced in a study of T cell repertoires in cytomegalovirus infection. Their antigen targets remain unknown. TCRdb re-analysed the reads in MiXCR, keeping a single row per CDR3 protein. Found here are some 900,000 distinct CDR3 sequences, approximately 29% of them singletons; the top ten hold around 12%. The specimen comprised cultured CD8+ T cells from PBMCs, sampled from culture after CMV antigen stimulation. All receptors come from a human donor in good health (CMV status not recorded). Some clones in this sample may be carry-over from other donors' samples.

The V call is TRBV4-1, the J call TRBJ2-1, with 8 bases identical to TRBD1. Germline values: CDR1 MGHRA, CDR2 YSYEKL. Losses at the gene ends were 1 base for V and 7 bases for J; bases not matched to a gene: 3. CDR3 length: 14 amino acids. DNA of the CDR3: TGCGCCAGCAGCCAAGGGGACAGGTTAAATGAGCAGTTCTTC. Amino acid sequence: CASSQGDRLNEQFF.

This clonotype was found a few times. The chain combines TRBV27 with TRBJ2-3, with 7 bases matching TRBD2. The CDR3 has 15 residues. CDR1 is MNHEY and CDR2 is SMNVEV in the germline V gene (reference sequence). Unmatched junction bases numbered 11, after V lost 9 bases and J lost 2 bases. The CDR3 nucleotides read TGTGCCAGTCGACCCGGGACTACTACCACAGATACGCAGTATTTT. Translated, it gives CASRPGTTTTDTQYF.

V gene TRBV6-6 combines with J gene TRBJ2-3; perhaps TRBD2 as D (6 bases). The germline CDR1 and CDR2 sequences are MNHNY and SVGAGI (reference sequence). Trimming removed 7 bases from V and 5 bases from J, with 16 bases in between. This CDR3 is 14 amino acids long. The CDR3 here is CASTRGYRKDTQYF. As DNA, the CDR3 is TGTGCCAGCACCCGGGGGTATCGCAAAGATACGCAGTATTTT.

The chain carries TRBV25-1 and TRBJ2-7, with D possibly being TRBD1 (6 bases). The CDR3 is 14 amino acids. The V gene lost 1 base and the J gene lost 1 base, with 8 bases spanning the gap. Per germline, CDR1 MGHDK and CDR2 SYGVNS. The CDR3 is CASSELDSSYEQYF. In DNA form, the CDR3 reads TGTGCCAGCAGTGAATTGGACAGTTCCTACGAGCAGTACTTC.

This clonotype was detected only a few times. The rearrangement uses TRBV29-1 and TRBJ1-2; D is possibly TRBD1 (6 bases). The V and J ends lost 0 bases and 3 bases respectively, with 14 bases between them. Germline V gene data show CDR1 as SQVTM and CDR2 as ANQGSEA. This CDR3 comprises 15 residues. The CDR3 DNA reads TGCAGCGTTGAAGACGTCAGGGGTAAAGACTATGGCTACACCTTC. It yields the protein CSVEDVRGKDYGYTF.

The CDR3 loop is CASRAVQNAQETQYF. The CDR3 DNA sequence: TGTGCCAGCAGGGCCGTACAAAACGCCCAAGAGACCCAGTACTTC. V and J are TRBV6-9 and TRBJ2-5; the D is unclear. Trimming shortened V by 6 bases and J by 1 base, and 15 bases separated the two germline ends. Germline assignment: CDR1 MNHGY and CDR2 SVAAGI. The CDR3 sequence is 15 residues long.

The V gene is TRBV20-1, the J gene TRBJ2-1; D unclear. Germline values: CDR1 DFQATT, CDR2 SNEGSKA (reference sequence). The CDR3 runs to 14 residues. Deletions cut 1 base from V and 7 bases from J, with 14 bases between. CDR3 residues: CSARAALTKNEQFF. CDR3 DNA sequence: TGCAGTGCTAGAGCAGCTCTTACTAAGAATGAGCAGTTCTTC.

The chain recombines TRBV27 with TRBJ2-5; possibly TRBD2 for D (7 bases). Germline-derived CDR1 and CDR2 are MNHEY and SMNVEV (reference sequence). The CDR3 extends over 12 amino acids. The V end was cut by 10 bases, the J end by 4 bases, with 13 bases between. The CDR3 sequence: CAKEGGRETQYF. For the CDR3, the DNA is TGTGCCAAAGAGGGGGGGCGAGAGACCCAGTACTTC.

The V call is TRBV10-3, the J call TRBJ1-2, with TRBD1 matching over 7 bases. The CDR3 covers 14 residues. V lost 4 bases, J lost 5 bases, and 7 bases stayed unmatched. Per the germline V gene, CDR1 is ENHRY and CDR2 is SYGVKD. CDR3 DNA: TGTGCCATCAGTGCCGACAGGGCGGGGTATGGCTACACCTTC. Protein product: CAISADRAGYGYTF.

J is TRBJ1-1 and V is TRBV2; D gene ambiguous. V dropped 6 bases and J dropped 10 bases, with 12 bases sitting between them. There are 11 residues in the CDR3. Per germline, CDR1 SNHLY and CDR2 FYNNEI. The CDR3 DNA is TGTGCCAGCAGGGGAGGTTCAGGAGCTTTCTTT. Its protein product is CASRGGSGAFF.

This clonotype was seen only a few times. The rearrangement links TRBV9 to TRBJ1-3; no definite D call. The CDR3 sequence is 15 residues long. Germline CDR1 SGDLS, CDR2 YYNGEE. V lost 0 bases and J 1 base, leaving 8 bases between the germline ends. The CDR3 loop reads CASSVGSASGNTIYF. The CDR3 bases are TGTGCCAGCAGCGTAGGCAGCGCATCTGGAAACACCATATATTTT.

This clonotype was detected a few times. The gene calls are TRBV10-3 and TRBJ2-5; 11 nucleotides match TRBD2. V dropped 5 bases and J dropped 5; count of bases not matched to a gene: 4. The CDR3 is 14 residues long. The germline CDR1 and CDR2 sequences are ENHRY and SYGVKD. The CDR3 spells CAISLLAGVETQYF. The CDR3 DNA sequence: TGTGCCATCAGTCTACTAGCGGGGGTTGAGACCCAGTACTTC.

J is TRBJ2-5 and V is TRBV11-2, with 7 bases aligning to TRBD2. The CDR3 length is 15 residues. Germline V gene lookup returns CDR1 SGHAT and CDR2 FQNNGV. The junction had 7 bases not matched to a gene; V was cut back by 5 bases and J by 1 base. The DNA of the CDR3 is TGTGCCAGCAGCAGCCGGGGGAGGGCCCAAGAGACCCAGTACTTC. This gives the protein CASSSRGRAQETQYF.

The chain has TRBV7-9 and TRBJ2-3; TRBD1 aligns across 8 bases. The germline V gene has CDR1 SEHNR and CDR2 FQNEAQ (reference sequence). The CDR3 totals 15 residues. V shed 6 bases and J 1 base; nucleotides not matched to a gene: 6. The CDR3 is CASRADRGGTDTQYF. The CDR3 nucleotides read TGTGCCAGCAGGGCAGACAGGGGAGGCACAGATACGCAGTATTTT. Drawing the rest from reference TRBV7-9 and TRBJ2-3, the complete variable domain is DTGVSQNPRHKITKRGQNVTFRCDPISEHNRLYWYRQTLGQGPEFLTYFQNEAQLEKSRLLSDRFSAERPKGSFSTLEIQRTEQGDSAMYLCASRADRGGTDTQYFGPGTRLTVL.

V and J are TRBV4-2 and TRBJ2-1, with 12 positions matching TRBD1. Germline CDR1 and CDR2: LGHNA and YNFKEQ. This CDR3 comprises 17 residues. Trimming at V came to 3 bases and at J to 5 bases, leaving 8 bases not matched to a gene. The CDR3 loop reads CASSHWGQGAYDNEQFF. The CDR3 DNA reads as TGTGCCAGCAGCCATTGGGGACAGGGGGCGTACGACAATGAGCAGTTCTTC.

V usage is TRBV19 and J usage is TRBJ2-5; D is perhaps TRBD1 (6 bases). CDR3 length: 15 amino acids. Germline loops: CDR1 LNHDA, CDR2 SQIVND (reference sequence). Trimming stripped 3 bases from V and 0 bases from J, with 11 bases between. The DNA of the CDR3 is TGTGCCAGTAGTATCGGGACATGGGACCAAGAGACCCAGTACTTC. Amino acid sequence: CASSIGTWDQETQYF. The variable domain in full, completed from reference TRBV19 and TRBJ2-5, reads DGGITQSPKYLFRKEGQNVTLSCEQNLNHDAMYWYRQDPGQGLRLIYYSQIVNDFQKGDIAEGYSVSREKKESFPLTVTSAQKNPTAFYLCASSIGTWDQETQYFGPGTRLLVL.

V and J are TRBV10-3 and TRBJ2-2; 7 positions agree with TRBD1. This CDR3 is 14 amino acids long. Germline CDR1 ENHRY, CDR2 SYGVKD. J was trimmed by 3 bases and V by 8 bases; bases with no gene match: 6. DNA for the CDR3: TGTGCCATCCTCGGACAGGAGTACACCGGGGAGCTGTTTTTT. Translated: CAILGQEYTGELFF.

In regard to this clonotype: A read error is possible here, since a much larger clone lies one base away. The chain is built from TRBV7-6 and TRBJ2-1; 12 bases agree with TRBD2. The length of the CDR3 is 20 residues. Germline V CDR1 and CDR2: SGHVS, FNYEAQ. The CDR3 sequence: CTSSLRGLAGGLSSYNEQFF. In DNA, the CDR3 is TGTACCAGCAGCCTTCGAGGGCTAGCGGGGGGGTTAAGCTCCTACAATGAGCAGTTCTTC.

This clonotype was seen just once. One base away lies a much larger clone, so this may be a sequencing read error. In DNA, the CDR3 is TGTGCCAATAGTATAGTGAACACTGAAGCTTTCTTT. This gives the protein CANSIVNTEAFF. The chain employs TRBV19 and TRBJ1-1; D is undetermined. The CDR3 is made up of 12 amino acids. Per the germline V gene, CDR1 is LNHDA and CDR2 is SQIVND (reference sequence).

In its sample, this clonotype was seen a few times. The V and J genes are TRBV6-5 and TRBJ1-2, with D unresolved. The CDR3 spans 15 residues. Looked up from germline, CDR1 is MNHEY and CDR2 is SVGAGI. Trimming removed 6 bases at V and 0 bases at J, with 14 bases between. CDR3 region: CASSKTEGTNYGYTF. CDR3 nucleotide sequence: TGTGCCAGCAGCAAGACCGAAGGGACTAACTATGGCTACACCTTC.

This clonotype has a handful of counts. This rearrangement joins TRBV6-2 or TRBV6-3 to TRBJ2-6; D uncertain. Germline lookup yields CDR1 MNHEY and CDR2 SVGEGT. The germline V and J ends were trimmed by 2 bases and 3 bases, with 8 bases remaining between them. The CDR3 is made up of 15 amino acids. This CDR3 is CASSYRSFGANVLTF. In DNA, the CDR3 is TGTGCCAGCAGTTACCGGTCCTTTGGGGCCAACGTCCTGACTTTC.

This clonotype came up a few times. This chain's CDR3 is CASSRSGDLYEQYF. The CDR3 DNA is TGTGCCAGCAGTCGTTCGGGGGACCTATACGAGCAGTACTTC. The V call is TRBV3-1, the J call TRBJ2-7; perhaps TRBD2 as D (6 bases). This CDR3 contains 14 residues. Between the trimmed V and J ends, which lost 6 bases and 4 bases, there was a span of 16 bases. The germline gives CDR1 LGHDT, CDR2 YNNKEL (reference sequence).

This clonotype came up a few times. This chain connects TRBV11-2 to TRBJ2-3, with a weak D call TRBD2 (6 bases). Germline lookup yields CDR1 SGHAT and CDR2 FQNNGV. Trimming removed 5 bases at V and 0 bases at J, with 12 bases between. This CDR3 spans 15 amino acids. DNA for the CDR3: TGTGCCAGCAGCCCCGGCGGGGATAGCACAGATACGCAGTATTTT. Amino acid sequence: CASSPGGDSTDTQYF.

This clonotype has just a few counts. The rearrangement links TRBV12-3 or TRBV12-4 to TRBJ1-4; D is possibly TRBD1 (5 bases). The CDR3 loop spans 13 amino acids. The ends were cut back, 6 bases at V and 4 bases at J, with 9 bases in the middle. The CDR3 reads CASRPQGNEKLFF. The CDR3 nucleotides are TGTGCCAGCAGGCCCCAGGGTAATGAAAAACTGTTTTTT.

This chain uses TRBV24-1 with TRBJ1-5; possibly TRBD1 for D (6 bases). Looked up from germline, CDR1 is KGHDR and CDR2 is SFDVKD. The V end was cut by 3 bases, the J end by 5 bases, with 10 bases between. This CDR3 spans 14 amino acids. For the CDR3, the DNA is TGTGCCACCAGTGATCTGGACAGACATCAGCCCCAGCATTTT. Translation gives CATSDLDRHQPQHF.

This clonotype was counted a few times. The chain links TRBV7-3 to TRBJ2-2; D may be TRBD1 or TRBD2 (7 bases each). The germline V and J ends were trimmed by 6 bases and 4 bases, with 12 bases remaining between them. CDR1 and CDR2 (germline): SGHTA, FQGTGA. The CDR3 is 14 residues long. CDR3 DNA: TGTGCCAGCAGAGGGGGCGGGGGCACCGGGGAGCTGTTTTTT. This translates into CASRGGGGTGELFF.

This clonotype was counted many times. This chain links TRBV7-6 with TRBJ1-5; TRBD1 matches 10 bases. The CDR3 sequence is 16 residues long. Per germline, CDR1 SGHVS and CDR2 FNYEAQ. V gave up 5 bases and J gave up 1 base; unmatched junction bases: 5. DNA for the CDR3: TGTGCCAGCAGCGTGACAGGGGGCTTAAGCAATCAGCCCCAGCATTTT. Its protein product is CASSVTGGLSNQPQHF.